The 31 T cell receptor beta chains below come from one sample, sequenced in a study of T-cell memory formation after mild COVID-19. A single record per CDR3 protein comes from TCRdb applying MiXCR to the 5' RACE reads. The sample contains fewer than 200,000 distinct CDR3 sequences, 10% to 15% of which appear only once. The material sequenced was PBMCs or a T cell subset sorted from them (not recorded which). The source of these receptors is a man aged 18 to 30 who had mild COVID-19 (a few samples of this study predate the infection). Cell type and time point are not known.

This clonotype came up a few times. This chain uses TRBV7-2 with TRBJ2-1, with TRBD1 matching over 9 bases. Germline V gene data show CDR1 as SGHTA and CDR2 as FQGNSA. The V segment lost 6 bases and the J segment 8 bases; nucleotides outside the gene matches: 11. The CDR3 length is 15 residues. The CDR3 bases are TGTGCCAGCAGTCACTCGGGACAGGGAAAACATGAGCAGTTCTTC. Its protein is CASSHSGQGKHEQFF.

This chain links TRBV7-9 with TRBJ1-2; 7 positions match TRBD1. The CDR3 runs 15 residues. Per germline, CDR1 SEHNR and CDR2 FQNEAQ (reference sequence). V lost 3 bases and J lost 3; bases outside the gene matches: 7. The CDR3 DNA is TGTGCCAGCAGCTTGGAAGCAGGGGGTGACTATGGCTACACCTTC. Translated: CASSLEAGGDYGYTF.

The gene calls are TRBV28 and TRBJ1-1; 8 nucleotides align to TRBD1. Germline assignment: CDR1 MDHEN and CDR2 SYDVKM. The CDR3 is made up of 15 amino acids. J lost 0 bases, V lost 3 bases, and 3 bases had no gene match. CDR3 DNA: TGTGCCAGCAGTTTCCACAGGGGGGTGAACACTGAAGCTTTCTTT. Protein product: CASSFHRGVNTEAFF.

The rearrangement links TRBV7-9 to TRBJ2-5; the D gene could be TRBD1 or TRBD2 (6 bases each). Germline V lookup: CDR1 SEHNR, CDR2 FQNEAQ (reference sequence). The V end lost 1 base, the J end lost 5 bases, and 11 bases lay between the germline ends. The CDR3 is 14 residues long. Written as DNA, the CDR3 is TGTGCCAGCAGCTTAGTGGCCGGGGGCGAGACCCAGTACTTC. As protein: CASSLVAGGETQYF.

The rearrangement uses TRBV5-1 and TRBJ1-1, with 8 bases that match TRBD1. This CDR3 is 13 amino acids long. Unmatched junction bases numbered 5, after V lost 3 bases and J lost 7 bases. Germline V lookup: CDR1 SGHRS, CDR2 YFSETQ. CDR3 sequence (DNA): TGCGCCAGCAGCTGGGCCGACAGGGGTGAAGCTTTCTTT. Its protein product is CASSWADRGEAFF.

CDR3 DNA sequence: TGTGCCAGCAGCCAAGATGTCCAGGGTAATGAAAAACTGTTTTTT. Translation: CASSQDVQGNEKLFF. This sequence joins TRBV4-2 and TRBJ1-4; TRBD1 is a possible D gene (5 bases). V was shortened by 0 bases and J by 4 bases, with 9 bases between the two germline ends. CDR1 is LGHNA, CDR2 YNFKEQ, per germline. There are 15 residues in the CDR3.

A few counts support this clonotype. The CDR3 bases are TGCAGGGCACAGGGGGCAGGGAACACTGAAGCTTTCTTT. Encoded protein: CRAQGAGNTEAFF. The chain recombines TRBV20-1 with TRBJ1-1; the match to TRBD1 covers 9 bases. This CDR3 contains 13 residues. Per germline, CDR1 DFQATT and CDR2 SNEGSKA (reference sequence).

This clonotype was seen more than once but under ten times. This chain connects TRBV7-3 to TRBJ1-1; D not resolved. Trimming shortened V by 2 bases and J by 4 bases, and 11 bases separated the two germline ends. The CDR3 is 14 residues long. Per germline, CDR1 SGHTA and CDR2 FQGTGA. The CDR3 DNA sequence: TGTGCCAGCAGCTTACAGGTTTCGAGCACTGAAGCTTTCTTT. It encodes CASSLQVSSTEAFF. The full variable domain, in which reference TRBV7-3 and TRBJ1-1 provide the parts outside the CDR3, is GAGVSQTPSNKVTEKGKYVELRCDPISGHTALYWYRQSLGQGPEFLIYFQGTGAADDSGLPNDRFFAVRPEGSVSTLKIQRTERGDSAVYLCASSLQVSSTEAFFGQGTRLTVV.

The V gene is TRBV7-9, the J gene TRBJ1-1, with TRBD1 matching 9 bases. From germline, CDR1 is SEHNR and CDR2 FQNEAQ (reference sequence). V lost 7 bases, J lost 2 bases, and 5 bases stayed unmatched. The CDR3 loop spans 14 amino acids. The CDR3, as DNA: TGTGCCAGCATCTCGGGACAGGGAAACACTGAAGCTTTCTTT. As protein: CASISGQGNTEAFF.

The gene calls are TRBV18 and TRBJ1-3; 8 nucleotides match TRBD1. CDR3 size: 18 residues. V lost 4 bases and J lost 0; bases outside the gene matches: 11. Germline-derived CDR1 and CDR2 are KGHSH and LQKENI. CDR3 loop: CASSLRDRSFYSGNTIYF. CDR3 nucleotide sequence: TGTGCCAGCTCACTCCGGGACAGGTCCTTTTACTCTGGAAACACCATATATTTT. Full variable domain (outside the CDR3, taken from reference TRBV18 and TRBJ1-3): NAGVMQNPRHLVRRRGQEARLRCSPMKGHSHVYWYRQLPEEGLKFMVYLQKENIIDESGMPKERFSAEFPKEGPSILRIQQVVRGDSAAYFCASSLRDRSFYSGNTIYFGEGSWLTVV.

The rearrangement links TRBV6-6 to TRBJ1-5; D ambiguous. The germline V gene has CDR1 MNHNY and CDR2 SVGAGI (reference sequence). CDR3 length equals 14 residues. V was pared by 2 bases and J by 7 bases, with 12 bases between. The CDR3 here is CASSYPAVGQPQHF. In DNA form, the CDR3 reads TGTGCCAGCAGTTACCCGGCGGTGGGCCAGCCCCAGCATTTT.

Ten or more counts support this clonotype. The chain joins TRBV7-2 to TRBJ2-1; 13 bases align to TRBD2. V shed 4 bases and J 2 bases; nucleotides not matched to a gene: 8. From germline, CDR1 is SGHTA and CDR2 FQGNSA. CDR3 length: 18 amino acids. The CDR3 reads CASSSLGTSGVTYNEQFF. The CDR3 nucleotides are TGTGCCAGCAGCTCCCTTGGGACTAGCGGGGTAACCTACAATGAGCAGTTCTTC.

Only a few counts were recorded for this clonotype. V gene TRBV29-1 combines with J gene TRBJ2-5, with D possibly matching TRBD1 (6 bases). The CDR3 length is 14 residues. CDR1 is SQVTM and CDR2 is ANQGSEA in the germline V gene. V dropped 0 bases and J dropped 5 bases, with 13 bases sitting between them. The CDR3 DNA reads TGCAGCGTTGAAGATCTTCCAGGGGTTGAGACCCAGTACTTC. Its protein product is CSVEDLPGVETQYF.

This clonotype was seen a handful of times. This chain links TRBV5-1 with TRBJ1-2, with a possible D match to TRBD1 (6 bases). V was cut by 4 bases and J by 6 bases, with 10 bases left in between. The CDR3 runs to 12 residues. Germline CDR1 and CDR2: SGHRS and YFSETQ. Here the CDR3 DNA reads TGCGCCAGCAGCATATACAGGGATGGCTACACCTTC. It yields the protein CASSIYRDGYTF.

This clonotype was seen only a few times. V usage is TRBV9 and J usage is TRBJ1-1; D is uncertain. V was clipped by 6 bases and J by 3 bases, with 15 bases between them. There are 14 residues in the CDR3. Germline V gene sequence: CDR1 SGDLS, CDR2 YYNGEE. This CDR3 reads CASTRTPLDTEAFF. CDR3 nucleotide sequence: TGTGCCAGCACCCGAACCCCCCTGGACACTGAAGCTTTCTTT.

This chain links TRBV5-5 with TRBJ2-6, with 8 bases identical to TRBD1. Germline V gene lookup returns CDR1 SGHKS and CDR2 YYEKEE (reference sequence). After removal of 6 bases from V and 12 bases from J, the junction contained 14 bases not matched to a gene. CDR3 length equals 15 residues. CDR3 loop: CASTLTTGGQSVLTF. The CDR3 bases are TGTGCCAGCACCCTGACCACAGGGGGGCAAAGCGTCCTGACTTTC.

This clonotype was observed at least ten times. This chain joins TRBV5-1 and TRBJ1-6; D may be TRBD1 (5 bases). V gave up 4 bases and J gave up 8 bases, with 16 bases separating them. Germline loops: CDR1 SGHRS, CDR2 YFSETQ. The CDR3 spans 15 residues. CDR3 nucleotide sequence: TGCGCCAGCAGCCCGGACGCAGGGAGGTATTCACCCCTCCACTTT. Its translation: CASSPDAGRYSPLHF.

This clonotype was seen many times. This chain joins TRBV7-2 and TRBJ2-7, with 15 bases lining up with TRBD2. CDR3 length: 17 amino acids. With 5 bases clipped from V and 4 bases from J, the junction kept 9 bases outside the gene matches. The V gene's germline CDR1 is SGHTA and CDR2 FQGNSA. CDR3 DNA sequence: TGTGCCAGCAGCCCAAGGACTAGCGGGGGGGCTCCTTACGAGCAGTACTTC. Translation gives CASSPRTSGGAPYEQYF.

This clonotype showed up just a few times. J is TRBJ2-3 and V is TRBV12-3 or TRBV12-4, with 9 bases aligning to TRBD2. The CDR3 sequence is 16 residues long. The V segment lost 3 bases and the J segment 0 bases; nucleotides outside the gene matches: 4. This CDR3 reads CASSLDTSGSTDTQYF. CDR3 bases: TGTGCCAGCAGTTTGGATACTAGCGGGAGCACAGATACGCAGTATTTT.

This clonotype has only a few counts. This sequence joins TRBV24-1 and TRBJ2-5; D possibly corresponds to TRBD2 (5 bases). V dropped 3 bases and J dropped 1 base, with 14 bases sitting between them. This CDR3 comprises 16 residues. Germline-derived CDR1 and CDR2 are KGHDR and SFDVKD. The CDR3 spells CATSDRASPFQETQYF. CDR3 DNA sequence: TGTGCCACCAGTGATCGGGCTAGCCCTTTCCAAGAGACCCAGTACTTC.

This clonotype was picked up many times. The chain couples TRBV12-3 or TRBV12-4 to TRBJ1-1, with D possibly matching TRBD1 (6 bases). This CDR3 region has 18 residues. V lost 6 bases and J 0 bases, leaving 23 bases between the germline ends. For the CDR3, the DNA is TGTGCCAGCAGCGCGCAGGGGAGGGGAGTCCTCATGAACACTGAAGCTTTCTTT. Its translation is CASSAQGRGVLMNTEAFF.

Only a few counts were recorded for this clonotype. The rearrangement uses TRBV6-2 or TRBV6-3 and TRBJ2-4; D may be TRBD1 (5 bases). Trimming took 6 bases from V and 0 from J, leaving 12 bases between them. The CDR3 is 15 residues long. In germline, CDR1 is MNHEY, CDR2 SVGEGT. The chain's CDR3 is CASRETALAKNIQYF. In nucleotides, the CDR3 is TGTGCCAGCAGAGAGACAGCACTAGCCAAAAACATTCAGTACTTC.

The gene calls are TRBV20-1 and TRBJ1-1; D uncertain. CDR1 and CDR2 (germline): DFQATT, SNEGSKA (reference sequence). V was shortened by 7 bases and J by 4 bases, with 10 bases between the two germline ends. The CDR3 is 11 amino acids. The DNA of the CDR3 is TGCAGTGTGGGGTGGCCCACTGAAGCTTTCTTT. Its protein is CSVGWPTEAFF.

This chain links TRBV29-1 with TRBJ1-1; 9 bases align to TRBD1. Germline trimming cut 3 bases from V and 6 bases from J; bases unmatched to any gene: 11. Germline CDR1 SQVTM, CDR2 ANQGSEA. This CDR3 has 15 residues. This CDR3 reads CSVEARTGARAEAFF. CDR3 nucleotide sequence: TGCAGCGTTGAGGCCCGGACAGGGGCTCGGGCTGAAGCTTTCTTT.

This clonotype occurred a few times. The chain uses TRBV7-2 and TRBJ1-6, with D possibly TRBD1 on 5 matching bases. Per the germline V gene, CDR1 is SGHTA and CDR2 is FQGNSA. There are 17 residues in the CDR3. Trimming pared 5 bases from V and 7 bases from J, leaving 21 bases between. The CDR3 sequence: CASSPRGSGPGNSPLHF. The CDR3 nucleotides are TGTGCCAGCAGCCCCCGGGGGTCAGGCCCAGGGAATTCACCCCTCCACTTT.

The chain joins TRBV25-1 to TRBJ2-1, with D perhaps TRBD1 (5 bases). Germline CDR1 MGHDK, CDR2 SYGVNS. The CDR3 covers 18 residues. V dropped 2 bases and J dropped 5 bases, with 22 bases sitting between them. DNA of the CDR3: TGTGCCAGCAGTGAAGCCCCAGGGCGGAGCGCGATTCACAATGAGCAGTTCTTC. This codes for CASSEAPGRSAIHNEQFF.

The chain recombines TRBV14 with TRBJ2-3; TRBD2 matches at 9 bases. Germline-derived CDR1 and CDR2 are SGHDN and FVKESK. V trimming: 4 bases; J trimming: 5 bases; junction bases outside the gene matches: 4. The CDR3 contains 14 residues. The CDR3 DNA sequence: TGTGCCAGCAGCCTTAGCGGGGGTAAAGATACGCAGTATTTT. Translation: CASSLSGGKDTQYF.

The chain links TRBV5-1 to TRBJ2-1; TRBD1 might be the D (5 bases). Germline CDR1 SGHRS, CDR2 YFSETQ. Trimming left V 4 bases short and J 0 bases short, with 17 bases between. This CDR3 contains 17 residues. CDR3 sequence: CASSVQQGFRSYNEQFF. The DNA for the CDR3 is TGCGCCAGCAGCGTCCAGCAGGGCTTTCGCTCCTACAATGAGCAGTTCTTC.

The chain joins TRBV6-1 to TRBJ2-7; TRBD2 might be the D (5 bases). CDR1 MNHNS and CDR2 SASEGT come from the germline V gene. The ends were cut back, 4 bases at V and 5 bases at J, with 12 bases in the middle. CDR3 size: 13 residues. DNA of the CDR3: TGTGCCAGCAGTGTGGACTGGAGAAACGAGCAGTACGTC. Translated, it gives CASSVDWRNEQYV.

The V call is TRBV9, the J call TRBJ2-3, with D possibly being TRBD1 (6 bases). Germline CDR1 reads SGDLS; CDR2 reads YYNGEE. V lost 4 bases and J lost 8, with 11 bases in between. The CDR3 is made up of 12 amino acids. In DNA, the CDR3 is TGTGCCAGCAGCATTTTGGACAGTACGCAGTATTTT. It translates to CASSILDSTQYF. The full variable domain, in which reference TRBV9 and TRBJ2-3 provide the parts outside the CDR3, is DSGVTQTPKHLITATGQRVTLRCSPRSGDLSVYWYQQSLDQGLQFLIQYYNGEERAKGNILERFSAQQFPDLHSELNLSSLELGDSALYFCASSILDSTQYFGPGTRLTVL.

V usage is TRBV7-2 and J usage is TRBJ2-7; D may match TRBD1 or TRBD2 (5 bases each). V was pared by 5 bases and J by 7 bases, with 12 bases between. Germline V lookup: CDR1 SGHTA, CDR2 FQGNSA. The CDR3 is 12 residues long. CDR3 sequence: CASSLNWGEQYF. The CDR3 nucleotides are TGTGCCAGCAGCCTGAATTGGGGGGAGCAGTACTTC.